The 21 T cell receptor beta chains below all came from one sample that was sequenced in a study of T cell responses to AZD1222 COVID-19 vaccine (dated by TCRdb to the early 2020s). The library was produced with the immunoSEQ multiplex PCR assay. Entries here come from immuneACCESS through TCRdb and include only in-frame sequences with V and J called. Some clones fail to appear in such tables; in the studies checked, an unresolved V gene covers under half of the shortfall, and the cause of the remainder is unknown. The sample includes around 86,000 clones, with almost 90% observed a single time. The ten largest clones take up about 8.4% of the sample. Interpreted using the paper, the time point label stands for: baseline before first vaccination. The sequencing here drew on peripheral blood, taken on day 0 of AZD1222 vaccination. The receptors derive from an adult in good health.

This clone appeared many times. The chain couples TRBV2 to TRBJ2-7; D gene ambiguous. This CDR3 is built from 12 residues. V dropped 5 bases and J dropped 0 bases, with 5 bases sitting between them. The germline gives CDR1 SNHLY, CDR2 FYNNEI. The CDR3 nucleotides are TGTGCCAGCAGTCAGAACTCCTACGAGCAGTACTTC. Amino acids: CASSQNSYEQYF.

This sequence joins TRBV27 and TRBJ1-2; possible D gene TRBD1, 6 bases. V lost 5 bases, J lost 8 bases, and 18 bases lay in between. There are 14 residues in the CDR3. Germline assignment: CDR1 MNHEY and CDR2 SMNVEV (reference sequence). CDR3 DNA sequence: TGTGCCAGCAGTACCCGGGACACAAGTAAAGGCTACACCTTC. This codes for CASSTRDTSKGYTF.

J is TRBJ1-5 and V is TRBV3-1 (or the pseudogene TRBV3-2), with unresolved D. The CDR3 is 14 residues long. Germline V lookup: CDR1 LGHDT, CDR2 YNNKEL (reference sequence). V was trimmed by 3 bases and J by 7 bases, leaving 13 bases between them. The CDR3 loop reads CASSHQKGVQPQHF. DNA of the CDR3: TGTGCCAGCAGCCATCAGAAGGGAGTGCAGCCCCAGCATTTT.

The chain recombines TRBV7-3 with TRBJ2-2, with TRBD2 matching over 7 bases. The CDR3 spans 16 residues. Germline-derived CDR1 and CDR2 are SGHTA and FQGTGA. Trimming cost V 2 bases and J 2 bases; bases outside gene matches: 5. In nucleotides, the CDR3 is TGTGCCAGCAGCTTATTACCGGGGGGAAACACCGGGGAGCTGTTTTTT. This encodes CASSLLPGGNTGELFF. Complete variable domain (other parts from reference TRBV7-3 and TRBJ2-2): GAGVSQTPSNKVTEKGKYVELRCDPISGHTALYWYRQSLGQGPEFLIYFQGTGAADDSGLPNDRFFAVRPEGSVSTLKIQRTERGDSAVYLCASSLLPGGNTGELFFGEGSRLTVL.

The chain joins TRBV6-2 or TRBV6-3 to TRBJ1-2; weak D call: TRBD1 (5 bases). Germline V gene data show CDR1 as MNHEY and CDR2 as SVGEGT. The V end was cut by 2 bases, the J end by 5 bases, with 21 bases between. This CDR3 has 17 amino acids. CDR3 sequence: CASSYDPTVGGWYGYTF. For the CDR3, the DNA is TGTGCCAGCAGTTACGACCCGACAGTGGGAGGATGGTATGGCTACACCTTC.

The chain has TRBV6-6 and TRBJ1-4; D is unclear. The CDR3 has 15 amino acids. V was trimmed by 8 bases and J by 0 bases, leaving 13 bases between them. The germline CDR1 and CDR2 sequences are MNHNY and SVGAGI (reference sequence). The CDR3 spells CASQDRKATNEKLFF. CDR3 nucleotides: TGTGCCAGCCAAGACCGGAAGGCAACTAATGAAAAACTGTTTTTT.

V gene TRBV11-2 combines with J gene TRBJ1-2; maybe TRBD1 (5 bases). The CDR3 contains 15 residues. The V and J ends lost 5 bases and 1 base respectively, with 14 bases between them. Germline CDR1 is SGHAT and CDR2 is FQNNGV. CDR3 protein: CASSPSARVNYGYTF. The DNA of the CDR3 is TGTGCCAGCAGCCCGTCCGCCAGGGTTAACTATGGCTACACCTTC.

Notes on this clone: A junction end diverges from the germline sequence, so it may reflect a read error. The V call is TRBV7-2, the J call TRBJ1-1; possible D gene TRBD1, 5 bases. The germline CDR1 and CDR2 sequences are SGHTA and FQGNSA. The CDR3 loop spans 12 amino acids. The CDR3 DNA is TGTGCCAGCAGCTTAGGATCTGTGAGGGGCCCGTTT. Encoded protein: CASSLGSVRGPF.

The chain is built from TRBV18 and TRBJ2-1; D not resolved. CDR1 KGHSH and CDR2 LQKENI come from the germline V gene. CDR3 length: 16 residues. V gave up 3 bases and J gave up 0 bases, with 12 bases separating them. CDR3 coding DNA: TGTGCCAGCTCACCGCCAGAAGGTGACTCCTACAATGAGCAGTTCTTC. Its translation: CASSPPEGDSYNEQFF.

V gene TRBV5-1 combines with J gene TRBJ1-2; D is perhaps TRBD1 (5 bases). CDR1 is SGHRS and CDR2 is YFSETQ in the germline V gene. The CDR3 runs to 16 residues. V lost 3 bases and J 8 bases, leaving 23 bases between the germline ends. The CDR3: CASSWDPTMLLLGYTF. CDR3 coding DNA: TGCGCCAGCAGCTGGGACCCGACTATGCTACTATTGGGCTACACCTTC.

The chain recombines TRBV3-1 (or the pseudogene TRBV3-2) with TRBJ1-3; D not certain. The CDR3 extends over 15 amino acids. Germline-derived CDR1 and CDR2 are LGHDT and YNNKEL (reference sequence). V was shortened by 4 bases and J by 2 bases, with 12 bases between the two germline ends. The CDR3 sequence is CASSLPGYPGNTIYF. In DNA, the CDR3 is TGTGCCAGCAGCCTCCCGGGGTATCCTGGAAACACCATATATTTT.

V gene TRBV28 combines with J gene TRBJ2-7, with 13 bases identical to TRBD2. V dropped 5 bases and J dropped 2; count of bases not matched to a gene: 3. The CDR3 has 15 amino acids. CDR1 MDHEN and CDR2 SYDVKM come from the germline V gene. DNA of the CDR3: TGTGCCAGCAGTCCCGGGACTAGCGGGGCCTACGAGCAGTACTTC. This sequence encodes CASSPGTSGAYEQYF. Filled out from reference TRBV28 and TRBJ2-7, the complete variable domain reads DVKVTQSSRYLVKRTGEKVFLECVQDMDHENMFWYRQDPGLGLRLIYFSYDVKMKEKGDIPEGYSVSREKKERFSLILESASTNQTSMYLCASSPGTSGAYEQYFGPGTRLTVT.

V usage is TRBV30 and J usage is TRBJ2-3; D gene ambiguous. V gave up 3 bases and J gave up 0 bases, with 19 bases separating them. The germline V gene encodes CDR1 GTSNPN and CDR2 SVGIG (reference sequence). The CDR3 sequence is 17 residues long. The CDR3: CAWSGQQGLTSTDTQYF. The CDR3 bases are TGTGCCTGGAGCGGCCAGCAAGGTCTCACTAGCACAGATACGCAGTATTTT.

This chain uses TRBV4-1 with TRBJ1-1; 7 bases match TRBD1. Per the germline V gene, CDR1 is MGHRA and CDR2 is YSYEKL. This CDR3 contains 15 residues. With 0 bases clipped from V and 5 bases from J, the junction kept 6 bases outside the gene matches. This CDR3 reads CASSQETGRLTEAFF. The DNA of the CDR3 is TGCGCCAGCAGCCAAGAGACAGGGAGGTTGACTGAAGCTTTCTTT.

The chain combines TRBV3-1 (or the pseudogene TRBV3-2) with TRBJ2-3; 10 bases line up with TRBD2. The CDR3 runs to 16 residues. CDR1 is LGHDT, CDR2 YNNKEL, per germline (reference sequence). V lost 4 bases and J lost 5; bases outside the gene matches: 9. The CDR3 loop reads CASSPLQRGGGDTQYF. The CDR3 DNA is TGTGCCAGCAGCCCCCTCCAGCGGGGGGGCGGAGATACGCAGTATTTT.

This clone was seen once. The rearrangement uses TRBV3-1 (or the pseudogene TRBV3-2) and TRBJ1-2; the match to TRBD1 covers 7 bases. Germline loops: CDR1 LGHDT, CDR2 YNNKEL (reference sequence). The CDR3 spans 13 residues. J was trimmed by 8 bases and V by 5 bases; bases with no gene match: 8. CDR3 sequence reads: CASSTGEWGGYTF. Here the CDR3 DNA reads TGTGCCAGCAGCACAGGGGAGTGGGGCGGCTACACCTTC.

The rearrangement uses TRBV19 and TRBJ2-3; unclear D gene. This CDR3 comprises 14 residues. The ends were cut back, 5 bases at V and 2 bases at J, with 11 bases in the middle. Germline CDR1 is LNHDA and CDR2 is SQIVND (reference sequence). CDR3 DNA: TGTGCCAGTAGTTCTCTAGTTTCCACAGATACGCAGTATTTT. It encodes CASSSLVSTDTQYF.

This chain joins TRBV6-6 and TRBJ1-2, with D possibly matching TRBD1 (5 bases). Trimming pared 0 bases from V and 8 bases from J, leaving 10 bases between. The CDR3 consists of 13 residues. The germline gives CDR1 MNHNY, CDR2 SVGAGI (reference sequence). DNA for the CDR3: TGTGCCAGCAGTTACTCAAGGGGTAGCGGCTACACCTTC. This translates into CASSYSRGSGYTF.

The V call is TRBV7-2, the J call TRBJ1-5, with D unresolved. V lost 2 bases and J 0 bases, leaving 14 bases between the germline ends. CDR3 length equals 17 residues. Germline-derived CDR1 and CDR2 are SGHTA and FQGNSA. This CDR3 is CASSLSSNFYSNQPQHF. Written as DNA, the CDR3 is TGTGCCAGCAGCTTAAGCTCCAACTTTTATAGCAATCAGCCCCAGCATTTT. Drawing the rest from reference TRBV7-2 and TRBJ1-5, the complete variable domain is GAGVSQSPSNKVTEKGKDVELRCDPISGHTALYWYRQSLGQGLEFLIYFQGNSAPDKSGLPSDRFSAERTGGSVSTLTIQRTQQEDSAVYLCASSLSSNFYSNQPQHFGDGTRLSIL.

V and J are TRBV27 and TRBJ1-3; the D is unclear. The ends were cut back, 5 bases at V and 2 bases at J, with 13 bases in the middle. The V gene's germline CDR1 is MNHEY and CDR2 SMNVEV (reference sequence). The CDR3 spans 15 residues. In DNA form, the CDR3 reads TGTGCCAGCAGTCGCGCCCTGGAACCTGGAAACACCATATATTTT. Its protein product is CASSRALEPGNTIYF.

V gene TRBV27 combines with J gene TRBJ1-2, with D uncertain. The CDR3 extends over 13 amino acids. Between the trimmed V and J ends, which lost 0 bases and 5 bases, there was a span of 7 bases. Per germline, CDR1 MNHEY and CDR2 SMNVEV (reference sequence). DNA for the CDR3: TGTGCCAGCAGTTTATCTGGGAATTATGGCTACACCTTC. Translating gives CASSLSGNYGYTF.